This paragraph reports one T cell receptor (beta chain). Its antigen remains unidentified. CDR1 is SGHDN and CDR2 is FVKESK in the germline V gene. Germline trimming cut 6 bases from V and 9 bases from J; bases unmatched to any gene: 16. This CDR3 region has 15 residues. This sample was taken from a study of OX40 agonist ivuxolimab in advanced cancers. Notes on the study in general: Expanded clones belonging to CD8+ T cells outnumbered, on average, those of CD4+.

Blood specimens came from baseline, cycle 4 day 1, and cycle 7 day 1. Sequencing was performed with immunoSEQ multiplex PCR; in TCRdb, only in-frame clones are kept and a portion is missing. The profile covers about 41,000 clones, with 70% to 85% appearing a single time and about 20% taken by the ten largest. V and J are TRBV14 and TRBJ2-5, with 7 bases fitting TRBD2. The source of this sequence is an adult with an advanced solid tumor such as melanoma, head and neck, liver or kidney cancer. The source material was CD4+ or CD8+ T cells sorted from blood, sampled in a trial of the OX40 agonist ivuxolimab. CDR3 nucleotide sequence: TGTGCCAGCAGTAGGTCTAGCGGCCCTTCTGTGGCCCAGTACTTC. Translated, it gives CASSRSSGPSVAQYF.